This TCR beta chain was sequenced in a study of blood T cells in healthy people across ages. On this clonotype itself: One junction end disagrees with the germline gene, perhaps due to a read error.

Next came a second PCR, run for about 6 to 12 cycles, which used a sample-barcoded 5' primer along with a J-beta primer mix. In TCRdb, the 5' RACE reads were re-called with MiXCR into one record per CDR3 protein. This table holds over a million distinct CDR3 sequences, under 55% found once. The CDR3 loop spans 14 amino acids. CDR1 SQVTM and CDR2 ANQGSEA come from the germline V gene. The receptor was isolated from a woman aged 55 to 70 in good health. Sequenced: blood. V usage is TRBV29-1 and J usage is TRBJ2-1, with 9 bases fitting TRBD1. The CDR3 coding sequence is TGCGGCGTTGACGTAGACAGGGGGAGAAATGAGCAGTTCTTC. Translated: CGVDVDRGRNEQFF.